This TCR beta chain stems from a study of Ad26.COV2.S vaccination and SARS-CoV-2 variants. Points from the study as a whole: There was reportedly substantial breadth in spike-specific CD8+ and CD4+ T cell responses after vaccination. It is possible that the TCR breadth and depth analyses underestimated the total T cell responses. For non-spike TCRs, breadth in vaccine recipients resembled that in placebo recipients. Spike-specific TCR breadth ran higher among vaccine recipients than placebo recipients.

This clone was observed once. Its antigen is unknown. V was pared by 4 bases and J by 8 bases, with 17 bases between. Germline loops: CDR1 SQVTM, CDR2 ANQGSEA. This CDR3 has 13 amino acids. Generated by immunoSEQ multiplex PCR, the TCRdb table keeps only in-frame clones and is missing some. The data hold about 140,000 clones, with 86% observed a single time. The sequencing used peripheral blood, collected after recovery from COVID-19. The chain is built from TRBV29-1 and TRBJ1-2; no clear D gene. The receptor comes from a human donor who had recovered from COVID-19. Here the CDR3 reads CSVGYSHTGGYTF. CDR3 nucleotides: TGCAGCGTTGGATACAGCCACACGGGGGGCTACACCTTC.